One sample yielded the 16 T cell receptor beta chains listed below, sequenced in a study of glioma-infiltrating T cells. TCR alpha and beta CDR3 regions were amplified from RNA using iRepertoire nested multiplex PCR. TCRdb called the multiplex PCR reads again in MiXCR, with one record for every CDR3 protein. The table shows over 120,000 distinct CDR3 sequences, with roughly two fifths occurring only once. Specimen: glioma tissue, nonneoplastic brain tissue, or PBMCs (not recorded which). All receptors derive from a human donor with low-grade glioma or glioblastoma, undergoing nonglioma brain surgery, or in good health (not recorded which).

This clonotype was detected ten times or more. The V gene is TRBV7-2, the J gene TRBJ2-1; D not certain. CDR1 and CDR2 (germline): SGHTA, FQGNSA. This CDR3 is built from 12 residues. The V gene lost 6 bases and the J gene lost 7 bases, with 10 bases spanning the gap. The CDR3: CASSNERNEQFF. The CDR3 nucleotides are TGTGCCAGCAGTAACGAGCGTAATGAGCAGTTCTTC.

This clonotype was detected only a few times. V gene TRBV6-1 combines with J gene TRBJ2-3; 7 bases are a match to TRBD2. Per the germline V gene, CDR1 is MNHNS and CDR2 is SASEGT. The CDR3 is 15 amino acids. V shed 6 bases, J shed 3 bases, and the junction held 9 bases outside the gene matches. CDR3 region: CASRPFGGRTDTQYF. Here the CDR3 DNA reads TGTGCCAGCAGACCCTTCGGCGGGAGAACAGATACGCAGTATTTT.

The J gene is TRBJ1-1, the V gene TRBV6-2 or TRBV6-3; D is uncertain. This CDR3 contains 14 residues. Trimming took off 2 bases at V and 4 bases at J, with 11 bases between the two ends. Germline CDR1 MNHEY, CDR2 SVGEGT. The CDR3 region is CASSYKEVATEAFF. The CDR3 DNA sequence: TGTGCCAGCAGTTACAAGGAGGTGGCCACTGAAGCTTTCTTT.

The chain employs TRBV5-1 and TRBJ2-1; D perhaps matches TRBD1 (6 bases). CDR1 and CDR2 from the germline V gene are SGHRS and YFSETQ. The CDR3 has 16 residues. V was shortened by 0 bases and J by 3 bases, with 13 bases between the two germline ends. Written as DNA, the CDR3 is TGCGCCAGCAGCTTGGTACAGGGCAGTCACTACAATGAGCAGTTCTTC. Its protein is CASSLVQGSHYNEQFF.

CDR3 DNA sequence: TGTGCCAGCAGTTCTTTTCCCAGGATCCAAGAGACCCAGTACTTC. This gives the protein CASSSFPRIQETQYF. The V call is TRBV27, the J call TRBJ2-5; D unclear. Looked up from germline, CDR1 is MNHEY and CDR2 is SMNVEV (reference sequence). V lost 4 bases and J 1 base, leaving 13 bases between the germline ends. The CDR3 length is 15 residues.

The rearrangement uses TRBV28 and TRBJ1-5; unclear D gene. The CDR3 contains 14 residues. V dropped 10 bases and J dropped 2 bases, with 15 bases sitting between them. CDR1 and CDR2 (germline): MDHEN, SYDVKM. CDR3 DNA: TGTGCCACTCACCGGGCCCGGGGCAATCAGCCCCAGCATTTT. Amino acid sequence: CATHRARGNQPQHF. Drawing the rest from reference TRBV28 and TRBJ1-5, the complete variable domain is DVKVTQSSRYLVKRTGEKVFLECVQDMDHENMFWYRQDPGLGLRLIYFSYDVKMKEKGDIPEGYSVSREKKERFSLILESASTNQTSMYLCATHRARGNQPQHFGDGTRLSIL.

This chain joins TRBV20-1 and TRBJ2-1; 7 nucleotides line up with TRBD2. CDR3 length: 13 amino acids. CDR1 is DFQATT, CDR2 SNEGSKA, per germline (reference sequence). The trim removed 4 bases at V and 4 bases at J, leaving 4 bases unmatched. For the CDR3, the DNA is TGCAGTGCTATCCGGGAGGCGTACAATGAGCAGTTCTTC. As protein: CSAIREAYNEQFF.

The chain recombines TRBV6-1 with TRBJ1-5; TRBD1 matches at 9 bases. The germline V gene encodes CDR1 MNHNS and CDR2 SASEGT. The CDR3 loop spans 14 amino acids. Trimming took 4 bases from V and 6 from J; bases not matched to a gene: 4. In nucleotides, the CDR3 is TGTGCCAGCAGTGGACAGGGGGTGGTTCAGCCCCAGCATTTT. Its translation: CASSGQGVVQPQHF.

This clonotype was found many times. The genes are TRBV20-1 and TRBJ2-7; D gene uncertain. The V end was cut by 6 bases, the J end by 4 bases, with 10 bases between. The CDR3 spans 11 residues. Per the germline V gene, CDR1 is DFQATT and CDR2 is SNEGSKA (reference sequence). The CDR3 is CSATPRYEQYF. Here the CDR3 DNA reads TGCAGTGCAACCCCCAGATACGAGCAGTACTTC.

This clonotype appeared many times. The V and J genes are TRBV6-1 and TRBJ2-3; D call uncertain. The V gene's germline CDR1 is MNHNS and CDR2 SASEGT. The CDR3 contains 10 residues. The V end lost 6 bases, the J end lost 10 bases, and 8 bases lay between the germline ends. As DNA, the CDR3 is TGTGCCAGCAGCCTAGACCCGCAGTATTTT. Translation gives CASSLDPQYF.

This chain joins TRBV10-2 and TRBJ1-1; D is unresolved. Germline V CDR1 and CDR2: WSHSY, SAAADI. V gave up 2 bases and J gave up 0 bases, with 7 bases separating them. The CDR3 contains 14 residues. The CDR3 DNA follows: TGCGCCAGCAGTGAGCCAGGAATGAACACTGAAGCTTTCTTT. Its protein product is CASSEPGMNTEAFF.

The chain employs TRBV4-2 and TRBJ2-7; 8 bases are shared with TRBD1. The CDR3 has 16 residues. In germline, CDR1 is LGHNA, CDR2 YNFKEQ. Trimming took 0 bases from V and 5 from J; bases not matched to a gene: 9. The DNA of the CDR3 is TGTGCCAGCAGCCAAGAGGTAGGACAGGGCGGCCACGAGCAGTACTTC. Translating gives CASSQEVGQGGHEQYF.

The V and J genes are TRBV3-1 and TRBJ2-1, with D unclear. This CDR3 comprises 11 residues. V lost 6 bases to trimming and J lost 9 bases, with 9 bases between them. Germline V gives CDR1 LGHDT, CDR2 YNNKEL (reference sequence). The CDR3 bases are TGTGCCAGCAGAGGACCCGGTGAGCAGTTCTTC. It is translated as CASRGPGEQFF.

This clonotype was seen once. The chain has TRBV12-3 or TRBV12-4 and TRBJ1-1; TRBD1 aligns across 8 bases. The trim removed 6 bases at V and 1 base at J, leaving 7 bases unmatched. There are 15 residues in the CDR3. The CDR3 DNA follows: TGTGCCAGCAGCGGTCGGGACAGGACGAACACTGAAGCTTTCTTT. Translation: CASSGRDRTNTEAFF.

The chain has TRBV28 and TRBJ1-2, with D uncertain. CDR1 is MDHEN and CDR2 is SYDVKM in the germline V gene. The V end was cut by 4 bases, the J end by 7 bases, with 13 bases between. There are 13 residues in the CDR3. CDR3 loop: CASSSVGPFGYTF. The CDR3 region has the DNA TGTGCCAGCAGTTCCGTCGGTCCGTTTGGCTACACCTTC.

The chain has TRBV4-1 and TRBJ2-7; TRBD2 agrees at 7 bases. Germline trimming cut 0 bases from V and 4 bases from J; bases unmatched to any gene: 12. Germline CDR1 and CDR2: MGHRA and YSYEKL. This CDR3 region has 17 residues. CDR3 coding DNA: TGCGCCAGCAGCCAAGATCCCCCCGGGACTACTCTATACGAGCAGTACTTC. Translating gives CASSQDPPGTTLYEQYF.